The clone carrying this TCR beta chain occurred many times. Its antigen is not identified. Germline lookup yields CDR1 SQVTM and CDR2 ANQGSEA. Trimming left V 4 bases short and J 5 bases short, with 9 bases between. There are 12 residues in the CDR3. Each CDR3 protein is one row after TCRdb ran MiXCR on the RT-PCR reads. The sample lists around 790,000 distinct CDR3 sequences; about 20% were seen once. This entry is derived from a study of response to subunit inactivated influenza vaccine. Overall study results and limits: Few new T cells, the authors suggested, are recruited by each seasonal influenza vaccination.

This chain connects TRBV29-1 to TRBJ2-1; D possibly uses TRBD1 or TRBD2 (6 bases each). The specimen comprised PBMCs from blood, sampled approximately 5 days after vaccination. This TCR was recovered from a man aged 45-60 years who received an inactivated influenza vaccine. The CDR3 DNA reads as TGCAGCGTTGGAAGGGGGGACAATGAGCAGTTCTTC. The encoded protein is CSVGRGDNEQFF.